One sample yielded the 5 T cell receptor beta chains listed below, sequenced in a study of blood T cell repertoires in COVID-19. Sequenced by immunoSEQ multiplex PCR; TCRdb stores in-frame clones only, minus some. The data show fewer than 350,000 clones, about 76% seen once. The sample comprised peripheral blood. The receptors shown here come from a woman in her fifties or sixties with active or convalescent COVID-19.

On this clone itself: Other DNA sequences in the same sample also yield this CDR3. This rearrangement joins TRBV19 to TRBJ1-2; no reliable D call. V was shortened by 1 base and J by 2 bases, with 5 bases between the two germline ends. The CDR3 length is 13 residues. The germline V gene encodes CDR1 LNHDA and CDR2 SQIVND (reference sequence). The CDR3 loop reads CASSIVRNYGYTF. The CDR3, as DNA: TGTGCCAGTAGTATAGTCAGGAACTATGGCTACACCTTC.

Concerning this clone: Sequence at one end of the junction differs from germline and may be a read error. V usage is TRBV19 and J usage is TRBJ2-7; 7 bases agree with TRBD1. Germline CDR1 LNHDA, CDR2 SQIVND (reference sequence). There are 17 residues in the CDR3. The CDR3 DNA reads as TGTGTCAGTAGTATAGACAGGGCCAATCCCGGTGTTGGGGAGCAGTACTTC. This translates into CVSSIDRANPGVGEQYF.

The chain carries TRBV19 and TRBJ1-5; a weak D match, TRBD1 (6 bases). Trimming left V 6 bases short and J 0 bases short, with 15 bases between. Germline assignment: CDR1 LNHDA and CDR2 SQIVND (reference sequence). The CDR3 is 16 amino acids. The CDR3 nucleotides read TGTGCCAGTAGCCGAACAGGGCGCTATAGCAATCAGCCCCAGCATTTT. Its protein product is CASSRTGRYSNQPQHF.

The chain recombines TRBV30 with TRBJ1-4; possible D gene TRBD1, 5 bases. The CDR3 covers 10 residues. Trimming left V 7 bases short and J 8 bases short, with 8 bases between. Looked up from germline, CDR1 is GTSNPN and CDR2 is SVGIG (reference sequence). The CDR3 reads CASGREKLFF. In nucleotides, the CDR3 is TGTGCCTCGGGGCGAGAAAAACTGTTTTTT.

V gene TRBV2 combines with J gene TRBJ2-1, with a possible D match to TRBD1 (6 bases). This CDR3 contains 18 residues. V lost 7 bases to trimming and J lost 0 bases, with 22 bases between them. The V gene's germline CDR1 is SNHLY and CDR2 FYNNEI. The CDR3 protein is CASNSNRAGAYSYNEQFF. The CDR3, as DNA: TGTGCCAGCAACAGCAACAGGGCAGGGGCTTACTCCTACAATGAGCAGTTCTTC.